The sequence of this T cell receptor beta chain was determined in a study of blood T cell repertoires in COVID-19. V lost 2 bases and J 4 bases, leaving 15 bases between the germline ends. The CDR3 runs to 16 residues. Germline V gives CDR1 SGHTA, CDR2 FQGNSA. Measured with immunoSEQ multiplex PCR; TCRdb has only the in-frame clones, and not every one. The table records around 200,000 clones, about 90% of them present only once. This rearrangement joins TRBV7-2 to TRBJ1-3; D is possibly TRBD1 (5 bases). This sequence was found in a woman between 50 and 59 years old in a cohort exposed to, infected with or recovered from COVID-19 (not recorded which). Sequenced: PBMCs or T cells enriched from blood (not recorded which). Here the CDR3 DNA reads TGTGCCAGCAGCTTAATCAGGGCTAGTTTGGGAAACACCATATATTTT. It codes for CASSLIRASLGNTIYF.